The 7 T cell receptor beta chains below come from one sample, sequenced in a study of blood T cell repertoires in COVID-19. The repertoire was sequenced with immunoSEQ multiplex PCR; TCRdb's copy has only in-frame clones and lacks some. The sample consists of about 140,000 clones, roughly 80% of them appearing once. Sequences were obtained from peripheral blood. The receptors were gathered from a woman aged 55 to 70 with acute or convalescent COVID-19.

This chain uses TRBV2 with TRBJ2-7; TRBD1 might be the D (5 bases). V lost 5 bases and J lost 3, with 20 bases in between. Per the germline V gene, CDR1 is SNHLY and CDR2 is FYNNEI. This CDR3 has 16 residues. CDR3 region: CASSLTRAQGFYEQYF. The CDR3 bases are TGTGCCAGCAGTCTCACCCGGGCGCAGGGCTTCTACGAGCAGTACTTC. The variable domain in full, completed from reference TRBV2 and TRBJ2-7, reads EPEVTQTPSHQVTQMGQEVILRCVPISNHLYFYWYRQILGQKVEFLVSFYNNEISEKSEIFDDQFSVERPDGSNFTLKIRSTKLEDSAMYFCASSLTRAQGFYEQYFGPGTRLTVT.

The chain links TRBV6-6 to TRBJ2-1; 9 bases align to TRBD2. The trim removed 5 bases at V and 4 bases at J, leaving 9 bases unmatched. The germline V gene encodes CDR1 MNHNY and CDR2 SVGAGI (reference sequence). This CDR3 is 16 amino acids long. CDR3 nucleotides: TGTGCCAGCAGTCCTCCTAGCGGGACGGGGTACAATGAGCAGTTCTTC. Protein: CASSPPSGTGYNEQFF.

The chain uses TRBV9 and TRBJ2-2; 10 bases are a match to TRBD2. This CDR3 contains 17 residues. Germline CDR1 reads SGDLS; CDR2 reads YYNGEE. J lost 0 bases, V lost 2 bases, and 4 bases had no gene match. DNA for the CDR3: TGTGCCAGCAGCGTCACTAGCGGGGACGCGAACACCGGGGAGCTGTTTTTT. Protein: CASSVTSGDANTGELFF.

The chain couples TRBV5-1 to TRBJ1-1; 9 nucleotides match TRBD1. Germline values: CDR1 SGHRS, CDR2 YFSETQ. The CDR3 sequence is 14 residues long. Trimming removed 1 base from V and 4 bases from J; junction bases left unmatched: 2. Here the CDR3 DNA reads TGCGCCAGCAGCTTGTTGGGACAGGGCACTGAAGCTTTCTTT. Amino acid sequence: CASSLLGQGTEAFF.

This clone was detected only a few times. This chain links TRBV4-1 with TRBJ1-3; 7 bases are a match to TRBD1. This CDR3 region has 20 residues. The V gene end was trimmed by 0 bases and the J gene end by 0 bases; junction bases not matched to a gene: 14. The V gene's germline CDR1 is MGHRA and CDR2 YSYEKL. This CDR3 is CASSQEGILRQGSSGNTIYF. CDR3 DNA: TGCGCCAGCAGCCAAGAAGGAATATTGAGACAGGGAAGCTCTGGAAACACCATATATTTT.

The chain combines TRBV28 with TRBJ1-5; the D gene is possibly TRBD1 (5 bases). Germline V CDR1 and CDR2: MDHEN, SYDVKM. V was shortened by 5 bases and J by 2 bases, with 13 bases between the two germline ends. The CDR3 covers 15 residues. As DNA, the CDR3 is TGTGCCAGCAGTCCCTCGGTGGGGCGCAATCAGCCCCAGCATTTT. Translating it yields CASSPSVGRNQPQHF.

The rearrangement joins TRBV29-1 to TRBJ1-2, with a weak D call TRBD1 (5 bases). Per the germline V gene, CDR1 is SQVTM and CDR2 is ANQGSEA. Trimming stripped 6 bases from V and 4 bases from J, with 12 bases between. CDR3 length: 12 residues. The CDR3 DNA is TGCAGCGTACAGGCTTTGAGCTATGGCTACACCTTC. Its protein product is CSVQALSYGYTF.